Listed below are T cell receptor beta chains from one sample, sequenced in a study of tumor and adjacent non-tumor tissue in lung cancer. TCRdb independently ran MiXCR on the multiplex PCR reads; one entry per CDR3 protein. The profile shows fewer than 85,000 distinct CDR3 sequences, around 78% of them singletons. The sequencing input was lung tumor tissue. The receptors originated from a man between 60 and 70 years old with non-small cell lung cancer. Each CDR3 is given with its conserved first and last residue. Fields, in order: J gene, D gene, clone size, V gene, CDR3 DNA, CDR3 protein. A D gene is named only where the DNA matches it firmly. Clone size is stated in some rows and not others, as once, few, many or a class when expanded.

TRBJ2-7,TRBD2,-,TRBV28,TGTGCCAGCAATTTTCTGAGTTCCGGGACTAGCGTTTTCTACGAGCAGTACTTC,CASNFLSSGTSVFYEQYF
TRBJ1-4,-,-,TRBV20-1,TGCAGTGTTGGAGGGCTGGTCGGTGAAAAATTCTTTTTT,CSVGGLVGEKFFF
TRBJ2-2,-,-,TRBV10-2,TGCGCCAGCAGATCCCGATCCTCCGGGGAGCTGTTTTTT,CASRSRSSGELFF
TRBJ2-3,TRBD2,once,TRBV5-1,TGCACCAGCAAGCTGCGGGGGGACACAGATACGCAGTATTTT,CTSKLRGDTDTQYF
TRBJ1-5,-,-,TRBV29-1,TGCAACGTTGCGATGGATTATAATCAGCCCCAGCATTTT,CNVAMDYNQPQHF
TRBJ2-7,TRBD2,-,TRBV6-5,TGTGCCTGCACCCTGGGAGGGCCCTCGAACGAGCAATACTTC,CACTLGGPSNEQYF
TRBJ2-3,-,once,TRBV6-6,TGTGCCATCAGGAGCCAAACAGATACGCAGTATTTC,CAIRSQTDTQYF
TRBJ2-5,-,-,TRBV12-5,TGTGCTAGTACCTTCATGGAAGAGACCCAGTACTTC,CASTFMEETQYF
TRBJ2-2,-,-,TRBV5-1,TGCGTCAGCAGACGGGACGGGGACACCGGGGAGCTGTTTTTT,CVSRRDGDTGELFF
TRBJ1-3,-,-,TRBV10-2,TGCGCCAACGGGGTCAGGCACCCGCCAGGAGACACAATATATTTT,CANGVRHPPGDTIYF
TRBJ2-1,-,-,TRBV29-1,TGTAGCGAACAAGGGTCCCACAATGTGCAGTTCTTC,CSEQGSHNVQFF
TRBJ2-6,-,-,TRBV6-5,TGTGCCAGCAATTACTCCCTATGCTCTGGGGCCAACGTCCTGACTTTC,CASNYSLCSGANVLTF
TRBJ2-1,-,-,TRBV20-1,TGCAGTGCTAGAGATCGCGGCAGAAGCTCCCACGAGCAGTTCTTC,CSARDRGRSSHEQFF
TRBJ1-1,-,-,TRBV5-5,TGTGCCAGCAACTTAGAGGGACACACTGAAGCTTTCTTT,CASNLEGHTEAFF
TRBJ2-7,TRBD2,-,TRBV20-1,TGCAGAGCTAGAGGAGTAGCGGGAGGGAGACAGTACGAGCAGTACTTC,CRARGVAGGRQYEQYF
TRBJ2-7,-,few,TRBV29-1,TGTAGCGTTGTTGGCAGGGGGGCAGTATCCTACGAGCAGTACTTC,CSVVGRGAVSYEQYF
TRBJ2-7,TRBD2,once,TRBV20-1,TGCAGTGCTAGCGCCGGACTAGCGGGAGGGCTGGATCACTACGGGCAGTACTTC,CSASAGLAGGLDHYGQYF
TRBJ2-2,TRBD2,-,TRBV11-3,TGTGTCAGCAGCTTTCGCGGGAGAGTAGGCACCGGTGAGCTGTTTTTT,CVSSFRGRVGTGELFF
TRBJ2-2,-,-,TRBV11-3,TGTGCCAGCAGCATAGCTGCCAACACCGGGGAGCTGTTTTTT,CASSIAANTGELFF
TRBJ2-1,TRBD2,-,TRBV6-6,TGTGCCGGCAGTTACCCCACTAGCGGGTTTGATGAGCAGTCCTTC,CAGSYPTSGFDEQSF
TRBJ2-7,-,-,TRBV20-1,TGCAGTGCTAGAGGGTTGGAAGAGCAGTACTTC,CSARGLEEQYF
TRBJ1-2,-,many,TRBV28,TGTGCCAGCAGTTTGTCCTATGGCTACACCTTC,CASSLSYGYTF
TRBJ1-1,-,-,TRBV29-1,TGCAGCGTGAAAGGGGTGGGGAACACTGAAGCTTCATTT,CSVKGVGNTEASF
TRBJ1-4,-,-,TRBV29-1,TGCAGCGTTTACACTCACGACAGTGCAACTAATGAAAAACTGTTTTTT,CSVYTHDSATNEKLFF
TRBJ2-5,-,-,TRBV20-1,TGCAGTGTTTCCGCGAACATGGGGCATGGAGAGACCCAGTACTTC,CSVSANMGHGETQYF
TRBJ2-2,-,-,TRBV6-2/TRBV6-3,TGTGCCAGCAGTTACTTAGACACCCGGGAGATGTTTTTT,CASSYLDTREMFF
TRBJ2-7,TRBD2,-,TRBV20-1,TGCAGTGCTGACCCCGTGACTAGCGGCTCTCGCTCATACGAGCAGTACTTC,CSADPVTSGSRSYEQYF
TRBJ2-7,TRBD2,once,TRBV11-2,TGTGTCAGCAGCTTAGGGGGACTAGGCTACGAGCAGTACTTC,CVSSLGGLGYEQYF
TRBJ1-1,TRBD1,-,TRBV20-1,TGCAGTGTTAGTGGGGACAGGGAAGGCATTGAGGCTCTCTTT,CSVSGDREGIEALF
TRBJ2-5,-,-,TRBV20-1,TGCAGTGATAGATGGGAGTACCAAGAGACACAGTACTTC,CSDRWEYQETQYF
TRBJ1-5,-,-,TRBV6-1,TGTGCCAGCAGTCCCCCGATGTTCAATAGCAATCAGCCACAGCAATTT,CASSPPMFNSNQPQQF
TRBJ2-5,-,-,TRBV20-1,TGCAGTATTAGAGATCCCCCATTTGCGGGGGAGACCCAGTACTTC,CSIRDPPFAGETQYF
TRBJ1-1,-,-,TRBV6-2/TRBV6-3,TGTGCCAGCAGAACCACAGGGACCGAAGCTTTCTTT,CASRTTGTEAFF
TRBJ2-5,-,-,TRBV20-1,TGCAGTGCTAGAGCGGAAGCATTTGGAGAGACACACTACTTC,CSARAEAFGETHYF
TRBJ1-5,-,-,TRBV6-1,TGTGCCAGCACGGAAGACACGCGTCATTCCCAGCATTTT,CASTEDTRHSQHF
TRBJ2-2,TRBD2,-,TRBV6-1,TGTGCCGGCAGTGAAGGACTAGACACCGGGGAGCTGTTATTT,CAGSEGLDTGELLF
TRBJ2-7,-,-,TRBV6-1,TGTGCCAGCCACCGGGATAGGGGGACCGAGGAGTACTTC,CASHRDRGTEEYF
TRBJ1-3,-,-,TRBV28,TGTGCCAGCAGTTTGATAAGGAGGGGCATCTCTGGAAACACCATATATTTT,CASSLIRRGISGNTIYF
TRBJ1-5,-,once,TRBV12-3/TRBV12-4,TGTGCCAGTAGTCTATTGGGTAGGGATAGCAGTCAGCCCCAGCATTTT,CASSLLGRDSSQPQHF
TRBJ2-2,-,-,TRBV11-3,TGTGCCAGCAGCTCCCCCGGGATGGACGGAGCTCCGGGGAGTTGTTTTTTT,CASSSPGMDGAPGSCFF
TRBJ2-1,TRBD2,-,TRBV10-2,TGCGCTAGCAGCGCCCAGGAGCTAGCGGGAGGGCTTAGGGATGAGCGGTTCTTC,CASSAQELAGGLRDERFF
TRBJ1-2,-,many,TRBV10-3,TGTGCCATCAGTGAGCCCGCCCGGGGGGCGCATGCTGGCTACACCTTC,CAISEPARGAHAGYTF
TRBJ2-4,-,-,TRBV29-1,TGCATCGTTGAAGAATCGGAGACAGGAATGGTACCTTTTCAGTACTTC,CIVEESETGMVPFQYF
TRBJ2-5,-,medium-sized,TRBV6-1,TGTGCCAGCAGTCGGGGGTTCCAAGAGACCCAGTACTTC,CASSRGFQETQYF
TRBJ2-7,TRBD2,-,TRBV20-1,TGCTGTGCTAGAGCCCTCCGGGGAGGGGATTACGAGCAGTACTTC,CCARALRGGDYEQYF
TRBJ2-3,TRBD1,medium-sized,TRBV20-1,TGCAGTGCACGGGGACAGCTCACAGATACGCAGTATTTT,CSARGQLTDTQYF
TRBJ2-1,-,-,TRBV20-1,TGTAGTGCTATTGGCAATAAGCAGATCTTC,CSAIGNKQIF
TRBJ2-3,TRBD1,-,TRBV6-2/TRBV6-3,TGTGCCAGCAGTCCCCCGACAGGGGGAGATACGCAGAATTTT,CASSPPTGGDTQNF
TRBJ2-1,TRBD2,-,TRBV11-1,TGTGCCAGCGAGAGGTGGGAGGGCAGTGGTGAGCCGTTTTTC,CASERWEGSGEPFF
TRBJ2-7,-,-,TRBV10-2,TGCACCAGCAGTAACAGAGGGAACCCCTACGAGCAGTACTTC,CTSSNRGNPYEQYF
TRBJ2-3,TRBD2,-,TRBV6-1,TGTGCCAACAGCCTTACTGGCGGGAGGGCCAGCTACCCCGATACGCAGTATTTT,CANSLTGGRASYPDTQYF
TRBJ1-6,-,many,TRBV6-1,TGTGCCAGCAGTGAAGAGGGGCGGAGTCGATATAATTCACCCCTCCACTTT,CASSEEGRSRYNSPLHF
TRBJ2-7,-,-,TRBV6-2/TRBV6-3,TGTGCTAGCAACCCAAGACTCTACGAGCATTACTTC,CASNPRLYEHYF
TRBJ2-1,TRBD2,-,TRBV20-1,TGCAGTGCTAGGAGCGGGAGTGACCTATACAATGATCAGTTCTTC,CSARSGSDLYNDQFF
TRBJ2-3,-,-,TRBV12-3/TRBV12-4,TGTACCAGTAGTTTCAGCACAGATACGCAGTATTTT,CTSSFSTDTQYF